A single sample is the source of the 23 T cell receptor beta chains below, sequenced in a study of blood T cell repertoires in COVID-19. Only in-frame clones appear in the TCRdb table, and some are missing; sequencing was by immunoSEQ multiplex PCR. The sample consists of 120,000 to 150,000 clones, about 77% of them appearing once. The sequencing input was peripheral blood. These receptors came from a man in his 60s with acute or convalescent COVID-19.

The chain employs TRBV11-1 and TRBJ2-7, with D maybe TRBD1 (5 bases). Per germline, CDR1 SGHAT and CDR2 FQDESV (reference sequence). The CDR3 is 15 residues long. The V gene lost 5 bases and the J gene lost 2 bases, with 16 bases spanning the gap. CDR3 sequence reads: CASSLQGIRTYEQYF. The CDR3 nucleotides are TGTGCCAGCAGCCTTCAGGGCATAAGGACCTACGAGCAGTACTTC.

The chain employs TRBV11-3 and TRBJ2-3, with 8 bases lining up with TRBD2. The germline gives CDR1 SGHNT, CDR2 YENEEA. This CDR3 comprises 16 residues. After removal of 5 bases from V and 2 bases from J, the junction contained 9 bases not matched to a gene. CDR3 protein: CASSGPSGSNTDTQYF. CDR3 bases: TGTGCCAGCAGCGGCCCCAGCGGGAGTAACACAGATACGCAGTATTTT.

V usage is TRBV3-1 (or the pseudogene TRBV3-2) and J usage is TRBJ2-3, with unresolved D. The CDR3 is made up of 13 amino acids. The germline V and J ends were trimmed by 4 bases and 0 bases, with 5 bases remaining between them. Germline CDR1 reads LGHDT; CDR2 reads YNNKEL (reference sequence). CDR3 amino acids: CASSPSSTDTQYF. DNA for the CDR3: TGTGCCAGCAGCCCTTCTAGCACAGATACGCAGTATTTT.

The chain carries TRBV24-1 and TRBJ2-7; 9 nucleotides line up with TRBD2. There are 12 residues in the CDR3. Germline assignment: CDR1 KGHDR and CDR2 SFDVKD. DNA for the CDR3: TGTGCTGATAGCGGGGGATCCTACGAGCAGTACTTC. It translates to CADSGGSYEQYF.

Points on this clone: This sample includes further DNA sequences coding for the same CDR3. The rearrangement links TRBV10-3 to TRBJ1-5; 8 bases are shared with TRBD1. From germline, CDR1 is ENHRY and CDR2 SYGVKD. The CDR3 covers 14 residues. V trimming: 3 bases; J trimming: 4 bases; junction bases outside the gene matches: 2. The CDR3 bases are TGTGCCATCAGTGAAGGACAGGGAAATCAGCCCCAGCATTTT. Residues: CAISEGQGNQPQHF.

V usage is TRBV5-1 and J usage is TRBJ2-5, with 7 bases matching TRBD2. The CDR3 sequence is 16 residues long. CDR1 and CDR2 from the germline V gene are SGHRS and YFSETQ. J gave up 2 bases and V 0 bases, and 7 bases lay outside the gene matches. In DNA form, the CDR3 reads TGCGCCAGCAGCTTGGGAACGGGGGGAAGTCAAGAGACCCAGTACTTC. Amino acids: CASSLGTGGSQETQYF.

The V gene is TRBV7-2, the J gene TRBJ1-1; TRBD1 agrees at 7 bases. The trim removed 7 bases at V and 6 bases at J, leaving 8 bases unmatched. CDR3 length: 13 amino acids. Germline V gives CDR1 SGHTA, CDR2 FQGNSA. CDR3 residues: CASTLTGAPEAFF. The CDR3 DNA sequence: TGTGCCAGCACTCTAACAGGGGCCCCTGAAGCTTTCTTT.

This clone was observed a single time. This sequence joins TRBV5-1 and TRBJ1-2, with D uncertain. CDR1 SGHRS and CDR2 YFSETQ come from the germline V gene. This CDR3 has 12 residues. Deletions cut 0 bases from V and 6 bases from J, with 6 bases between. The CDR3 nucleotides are TGCGCCAGCAGCTTGGCACAACATGGCTACACCTTC. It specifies CASSLAQHGYTF.

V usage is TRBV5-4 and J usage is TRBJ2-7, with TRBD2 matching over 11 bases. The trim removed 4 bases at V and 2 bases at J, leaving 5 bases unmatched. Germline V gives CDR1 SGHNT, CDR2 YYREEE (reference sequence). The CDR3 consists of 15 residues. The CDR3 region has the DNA TGTGCCAGCAGCACCGGGACTAGCGGAACCTACGAGCAGTACTTC. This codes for CASSTGTSGTYEQYF.

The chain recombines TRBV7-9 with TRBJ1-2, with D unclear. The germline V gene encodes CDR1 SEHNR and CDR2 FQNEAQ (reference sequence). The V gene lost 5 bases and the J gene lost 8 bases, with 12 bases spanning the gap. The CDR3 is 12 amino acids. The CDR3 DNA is TGTGCCAGCAGCCTTGAACTTAGAGGCTACACCTTC. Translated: CASSLELRGYTF.

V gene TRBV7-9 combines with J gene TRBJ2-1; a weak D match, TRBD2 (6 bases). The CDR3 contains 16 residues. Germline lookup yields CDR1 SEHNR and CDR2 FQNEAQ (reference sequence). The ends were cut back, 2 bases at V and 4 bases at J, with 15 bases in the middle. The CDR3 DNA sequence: TGTGCCAGCAGCTTAATAGGAGGCGGGGAGTACAATGAGCAGTTCTTC. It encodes CASSLIGGGEYNEQFF.

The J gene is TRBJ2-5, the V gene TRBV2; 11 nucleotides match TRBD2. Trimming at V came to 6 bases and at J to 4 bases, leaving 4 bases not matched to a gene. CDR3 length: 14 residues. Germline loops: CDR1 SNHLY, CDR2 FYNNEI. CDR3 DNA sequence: TGTGCCAGCAGGGCTGGGACTAGCGGAGAGACCCAGTACTTC. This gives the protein CASRAGTSGETQYF.

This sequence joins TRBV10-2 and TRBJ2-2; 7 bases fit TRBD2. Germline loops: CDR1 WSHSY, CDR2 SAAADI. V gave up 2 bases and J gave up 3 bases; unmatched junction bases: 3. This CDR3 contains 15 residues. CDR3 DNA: TGCGCCAGCAGTGAGGGACGGGAGGACACCGGGGAGCTGTTTTTT. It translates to CASSEGREDTGELFF.

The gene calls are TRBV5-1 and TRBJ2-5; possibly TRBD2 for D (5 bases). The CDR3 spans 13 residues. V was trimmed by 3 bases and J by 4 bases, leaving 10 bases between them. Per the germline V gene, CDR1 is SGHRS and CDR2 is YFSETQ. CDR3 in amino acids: CASSSGMGETQYF. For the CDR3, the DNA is TGCGCCAGCAGCTCCGGGATGGGAGAGACCCAGTACTTC.

The CDR3 DNA reads TGTGCCAGCAGCCCCAGGGGGAGACTAGCGGTATACGAGCAGTACTTC. It translates to CASSPRGRLAVYEQYF. V and J are TRBV3-1 (or the pseudogene TRBV3-2) and TRBJ2-7, with 9 bases aligning to TRBD2. Germline assignment: CDR1 LGHDT and CDR2 YNNKEL (reference sequence). The length of the CDR3 is 16 residues. Trimming removed 4 bases from V and 4 bases from J; junction bases left unmatched: 11.

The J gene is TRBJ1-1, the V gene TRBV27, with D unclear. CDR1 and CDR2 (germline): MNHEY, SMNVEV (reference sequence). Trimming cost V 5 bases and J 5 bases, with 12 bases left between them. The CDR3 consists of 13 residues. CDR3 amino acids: CASSPRFATEAFF. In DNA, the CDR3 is TGTGCCAGCAGTCCCAGGTTCGCAACTGAAGCTTTCTTT.

CDR3 sequence reads: CASSFRQGGEQYF. DNA for the CDR3: TGTGCCAGCAGCTTCCGACAGGGTGGCGAGCAGTACTTC. The genes are TRBV5-4 and TRBJ2-7; TRBD1 matches at 7 bases. Germline CDR1 SGHNT, CDR2 YYREEE (reference sequence). CDR3 length: 13 residues. J gave up 6 bases and V 2 bases, and 5 bases lay outside the gene matches.

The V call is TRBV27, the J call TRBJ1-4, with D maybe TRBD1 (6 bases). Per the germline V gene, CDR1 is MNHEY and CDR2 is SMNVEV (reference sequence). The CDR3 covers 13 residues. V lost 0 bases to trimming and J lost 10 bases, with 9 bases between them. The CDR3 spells CASSLSGGRKLFF. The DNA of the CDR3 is TGTGCCAGCAGTTTATCCGGGGGGCGAAAACTGTTTTTT.

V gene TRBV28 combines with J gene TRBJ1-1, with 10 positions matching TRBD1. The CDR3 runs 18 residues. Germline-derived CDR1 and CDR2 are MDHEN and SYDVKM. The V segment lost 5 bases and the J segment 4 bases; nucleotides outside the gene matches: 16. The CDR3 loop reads CASSPGVRRGTGATEAFF. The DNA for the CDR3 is TGTGCCAGCAGTCCCGGGGTGAGGAGGGGGACAGGGGCCACTGAAGCTTTCTTT.

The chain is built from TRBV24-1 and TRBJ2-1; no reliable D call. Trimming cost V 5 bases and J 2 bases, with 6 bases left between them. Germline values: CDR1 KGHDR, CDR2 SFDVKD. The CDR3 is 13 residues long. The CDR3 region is CATSVSPYNEQFF. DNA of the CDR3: TGTGCCACCAGTGTTTCTCCCTACAATGAGCAGTTCTTC.

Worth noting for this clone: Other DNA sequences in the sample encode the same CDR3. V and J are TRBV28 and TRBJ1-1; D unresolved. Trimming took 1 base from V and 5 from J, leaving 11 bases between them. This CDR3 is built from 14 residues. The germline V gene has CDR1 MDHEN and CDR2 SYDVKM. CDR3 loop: CASSLFRGRTEAFF. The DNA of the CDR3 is TGTGCCAGCAGTTTATTCCGTGGGCGTACTGAAGCTTTCTTT.

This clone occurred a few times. CDR3 in amino acids: CSVSAQGEYEQYF. The CDR3 bases are TGCAGCGTTTCTGCGCAGGGGGAGTACGAGCAGTACTTC. The chain employs TRBV29-1 and TRBJ2-7; 7 nucleotides line up with TRBD1. After removal of 5 bases from V and 4 bases from J, the junction contained 8 bases not matched to a gene. Germline lookup yields CDR1 SQVTM and CDR2 ANQGSEA. This CDR3 comprises 13 residues.

CDR3 bases: TGTGCCAGCAGCTTGTCCAGAAGACTAGCGGGAGTTCTAGAGCAGTACTTC. Translated, it gives CASSLSRRLAGVLEQYF. The rearrangement joins TRBV7-3 to TRBJ2-7; 12 bases are shared with TRBD2. Trimming removed 3 bases from V and 7 bases from J; junction bases left unmatched: 13. This CDR3 contains 17 residues. Germline CDR1 is SGHTA and CDR2 is FQGTGA.